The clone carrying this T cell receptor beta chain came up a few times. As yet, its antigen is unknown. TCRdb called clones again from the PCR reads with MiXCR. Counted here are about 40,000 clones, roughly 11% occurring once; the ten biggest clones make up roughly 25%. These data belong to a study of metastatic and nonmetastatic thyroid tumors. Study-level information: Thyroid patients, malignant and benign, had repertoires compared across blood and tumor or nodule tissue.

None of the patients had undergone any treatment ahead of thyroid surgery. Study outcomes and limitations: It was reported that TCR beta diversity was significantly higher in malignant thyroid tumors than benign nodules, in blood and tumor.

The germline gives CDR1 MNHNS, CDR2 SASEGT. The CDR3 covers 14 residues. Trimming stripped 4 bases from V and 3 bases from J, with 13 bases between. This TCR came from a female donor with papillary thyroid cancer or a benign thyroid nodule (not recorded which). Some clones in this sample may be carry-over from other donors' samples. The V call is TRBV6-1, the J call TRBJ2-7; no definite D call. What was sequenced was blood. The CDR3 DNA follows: TGTGCCAGCAGTGGCCGGTATACCTTCTACGAGCAGTACTTC. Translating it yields CASSGRYTFYEQYF.